This section outlines one TCR beta chain sequence together with its context. J was trimmed by 6 bases and V by 5 bases; bases with no gene match: 8. CDR1 is MDHEN and CDR2 is SYDVKM in the germline V gene. The CDR3 spans 14 residues. The data belong to a study of blood T cell repertoires in COVID-19. Clones were sequenced by immunoSEQ multiplex PCR, and TCRdb holds only the in-frame ones, with some missing. The table lists under 200,000 clones, approximately 90% of them singletons. Enrolled through a virtual design, the participants were between roughly 18 and 89 years of age and came from about two dozen US areas.

What was sequenced was PBMCs or T cells enriched from blood (not recorded which). The sequence was obtained from a woman under 30 who had recovered from COVID-19. The chain couples TRBV28 to TRBJ1-1; 8 nucleotides agree with TRBD1. The DNA for the CDR3 is TGTGCCAGCAGTCCGGACAGGGTAGTATCTGAAGCTTTCTTT. The encoded protein is CASSPDRVVSEAFF.